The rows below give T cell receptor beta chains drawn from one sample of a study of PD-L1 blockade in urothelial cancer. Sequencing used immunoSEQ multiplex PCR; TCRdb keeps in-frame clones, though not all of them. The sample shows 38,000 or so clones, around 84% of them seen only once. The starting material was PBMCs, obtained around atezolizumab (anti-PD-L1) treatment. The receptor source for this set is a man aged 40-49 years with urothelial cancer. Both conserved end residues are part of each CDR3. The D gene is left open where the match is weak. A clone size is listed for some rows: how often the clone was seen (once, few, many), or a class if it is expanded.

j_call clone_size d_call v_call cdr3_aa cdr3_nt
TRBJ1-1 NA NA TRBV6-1 CASRRAANTEAFF TGTGCCAGCAGGAGGGCCGCGAACACTGAAGCTTTCTTT
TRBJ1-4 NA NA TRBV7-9 CASSSKLTNEKLFF TGTGCCAGCAGCTCAAAGCTCACTAATGAAAAACTGTTTTTT
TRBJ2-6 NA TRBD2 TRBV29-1 CSVEGGFREDSGANVLTF TGCAGCGTTGAAGGTGGGTTCCGGGAGGACTCTGGGGCCAACGTCCTGACTTTC
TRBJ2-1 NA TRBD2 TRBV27 CASSLQTGTSRNEQFF TGTGCCAGCAGTCTACAAACCGGGACTAGCAGAAATGAGCAGTTCTTC
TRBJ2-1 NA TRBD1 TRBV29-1 CSVIVAGGALLNEQFF TGCAGCGTGATAGTAGCAGGGGGAGCCCTGCTCAATGAGCAGTTCTTC
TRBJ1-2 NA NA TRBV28 CASSPGTFYGYTF TGTGCCAGCAGTCCGGGGACTTTCTATGGCTACACCTTC
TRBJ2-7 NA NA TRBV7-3 CASSQGFSYEQYF TGTGCCAGCAGCCAGGGGTTTTCCTACGAGCAGTACTTC
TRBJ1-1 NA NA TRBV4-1 CASTGPLRAAGTEAFF TGCGCCAGCACCGGACCGCTTCGGGCCGCGGGCACTGAAGCTTTCTTT
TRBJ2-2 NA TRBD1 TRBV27 CASSWTGVFANTGELFF TGTGCCAGCAGCTGGACAGGGGTCTTCGCGAACACCGGGGAGCTGTTTTTT
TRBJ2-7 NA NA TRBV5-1 CASSLTAVSSSYEQYF TGCGCCAGCAGCTTGACAGCCGTTTCCAGCTCCTACGAGCAGTACTTC
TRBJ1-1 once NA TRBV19 CASSMIGGEAFF TGTGCCAGTAGTATGATAGGGGGTGAAGCTTTCTTT
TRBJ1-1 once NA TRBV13 CASSLAPQGTANTEAFF TGTGCCAGCAGCTTAGCCCCGCAGGGGACGGCGAACACTGAAGCTTTCTTT
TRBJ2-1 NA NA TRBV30 CAWSVGRATYNEQFF TGTGCCTGGAGTGTAGGGCGGGCGACCTACAATGAGCAGTTCTTC
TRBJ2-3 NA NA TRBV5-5 CASSSTGTDTQYF TGTGCCAGCAGCTCGACGGGGACAGATACGCAGTATTTT
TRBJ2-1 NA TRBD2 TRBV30 CAWSEAGRAYNEQFF TGTGCCTGGAGTGAGGCCGGGAGGGCCTACAATGAGCAGTTCTTC
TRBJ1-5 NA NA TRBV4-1 CASSPEGWGYSNQPQHF TGCGCCAGCAGCCCGGAGGGGTGGGGGTATAGCAATCAGCCCCAGCATTTT
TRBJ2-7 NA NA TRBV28 CASSFIYEQYF TGTGCCAGCAGTTTCATCTACGAGCAGTACTTC
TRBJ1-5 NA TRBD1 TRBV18 CASSLSPGQGLNQPQHF TGTGCCAGCTCACTATCCCCGGGACAGGGTCTAAATCAGCCCCAGCATTTT
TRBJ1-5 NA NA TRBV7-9 CASSDSGATGQPQHF TGTGCCAGCAGCGATAGTGGGGCGACCGGTCAGCCCCAGCATTTT
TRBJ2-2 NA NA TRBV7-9 CASSLRGSPRAGELFF TGTGCCAGCAGCTTAAGGGGGAGTCCCAGGGCCGGGGAGCTGTTTTTT
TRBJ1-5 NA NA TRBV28 CASSSTQGINQPQHF TGTGCCAGCAGTTCCACACAGGGAATCAATCAGCCCCAGCATTTT
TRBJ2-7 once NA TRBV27 CASSRTTGTYEQYF TGTGCCAGCAGTAGGACAACAGGTACCTACGAGCAGTACTTC
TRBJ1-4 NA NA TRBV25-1 CASGGAGIRLFF TGTGCCAGCGGTGGGGCGGGGATACGACTGTTTTTT
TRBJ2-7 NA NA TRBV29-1 CSVEDRDYEQYF TGCAGCGTTGAAGATCGCGATTACGAGCAGTACTTC
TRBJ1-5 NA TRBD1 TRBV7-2 CASSTDRGNQPQHF TGTGCCAGCAGCACGGACAGGGGGAACCAGCCCCAGCATTTT
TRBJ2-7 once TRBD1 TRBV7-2 CASTLHQGAGEQYF TGTGCCAGCACCCTGCACCAGGGGGCAGGGGAGCAGTACTTC
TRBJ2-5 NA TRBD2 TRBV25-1 CASRPGLAGVGETQYF TGTGCCAGCAGACCGGGACTAGCGGGAGTGGGTGAGACCCAGTACTTC